The 25 T cell receptor beta chains listed next were all sequenced from one sample in a study of shared clonotypes between healthy human individuals (TCRdb year 2020). Library method: the immunoSEQ multiplex PCR assay. TCRdb mirrors the immuneACCESS table, restricted to in-frame sequences. Some clones are absent from its copies; in checked studies, under half trace to an unresolved V gene, and the reason for the others is unknown. The sample includes over 850,000 clones, with around 78% observed a single time. The ten most abundant clones make up 0.5% to 0.65% of the sample. The material sequenced was memory CD4+ T cells from PBMCs. Taken with the paper, the label for cell subset or site translates to: CD45RA-negative fraction. The receptors come from a man between 18 and 35 years old in good health. Some clones in this sample may be carry-over from other donors' samples.

The J gene is TRBJ2-7, the V gene TRBV7-2; 11 nucleotides agree with TRBD2. V shed 2 bases, J shed 1 base, and the junction held 7 bases outside the gene matches. The CDR3 totals 17 residues. Germline CDR1 is SGHTA and CDR2 is FQGNSA. CDR3 DNA: TGTGCCAGCAGCTTATTTACTAGCGGGAGAGGATCCTACGAGCAGTACTTC. Its protein product is CASSLFTSGRGSYEQYF. The full variable domain, with the rest looked up from reference TRBV7-2 and TRBJ2-7, is GAGVSQSPSNKVTEKGKDVELRCDPISGHTALYWYRQSLGQGLEFLIYFQGNSAPDKSGLPSDRFSAERTGGSVSTLTIQRTQQEDSAVYLCASSLFTSGRGSYEQYFGPGTRLTVT.

The genes are TRBV9 and TRBJ2-1; 12 bases fit TRBD2. Germline V gene data show CDR1 as SGDLS and CDR2 as YYNGEE. The CDR3 spans 17 residues. V lost 3 bases, J lost 8 bases, and 12 bases stayed unmatched. This CDR3 is CASSASPTSGRFYEQFF. DNA for the CDR3: TGTGCCAGCAGCGCTTCTCCGACTAGCGGGAGATTCTATGAGCAGTTCTTC.

With regard to this clone: Other DNA variants within this sample encode the same CDR3. This chain joins TRBV5-4 and TRBJ2-5; D is ambiguous. In germline, CDR1 is SGHNT, CDR2 YYREEE (reference sequence). V lost 0 bases and J lost 1, with 7 bases in between. This CDR3 is 14 amino acids long. The CDR3 loop reads CASSLVSGQETQYF. In nucleotides, the CDR3 is TGTGCCAGCAGCTTGGTGTCAGGCCAAGAGACCCAGTACTTC.

This clone was recorded once. The chain couples TRBV28 to TRBJ1-2; TRBD1 is a possible D gene (5 bases). The CDR3 sequence is 16 residues long. Trimming stripped 4 bases from V and 6 bases from J, with 21 bases between. Germline lookup yields CDR1 MDHEN and CDR2 SYDVKM. The CDR3 DNA sequence: TGTGCCAGCAGTTCCCCTGCCGGGGGTTATCAGGATGGCTACACCTTC. This encodes CASSSPAGGYQDGYTF.

The J gene is TRBJ2-4, the V gene TRBV7-2; 8 bases are a match to TRBD1. CDR1 and CDR2 (germline): SGHTA, FQGNSA. The CDR3 runs to 14 residues. The V gene end was trimmed by 2 bases and the J gene end by 7 bases; junction bases not matched to a gene: 4. The CDR3 region has the DNA TGTGCCAGCAGCTTACAGGGGGCGCGGAACATTCAGTACTTC. Translated: CASSLQGARNIQYF.

The chain employs TRBV25-1 and TRBJ2-5; D unresolved. The CDR3 has 14 residues. The V end lost 0 bases, the J end lost 5 bases, and 10 bases lay between the germline ends. CDR1 and CDR2 from the germline V gene are MGHDK and SYGVNS. The CDR3, as DNA: TGTGCCAGCAGTGAATACGAAGGGCGGGAGACCCAGTACTTC. It specifies CASSEYEGRETQYF.

The rearrangement joins TRBV7-8 to TRBJ2-5, with 9 positions matching TRBD1. The J segment lost 1 base and the V segment lost 5 bases, leaving 5 bases of the junction unmatched. This CDR3 is built from 15 residues. Looked up from germline, CDR1 is SGHVS and CDR2 is FQNEAQ. CDR3 in DNA: TGTGCCAGCAGCCTGGGACAGGGAAGCCAAGAGACCCAGTACTTC. Translation gives CASSLGQGSQETQYF.

This clone was seen just once. The chain recombines TRBV7-9 with TRBJ2-7; TRBD2 is a possible D gene (5 bases). V was pared by 5 bases and J by 5 bases, with 7 bases between. From germline, CDR1 is SEHNR and CDR2 FQNEAQ (reference sequence). This CDR3 comprises 11 residues. Here the CDR3 reads CASSQRDEQYF. In DNA, the CDR3 is TGTGCCAGCAGCCAGAGGGACGAGCAGTACTTC.

V usage is TRBV5-5 and J usage is TRBJ1-2; D is perhaps TRBD1 (5 bases). Germline values: CDR1 SGHKS, CDR2 YYEKEE (reference sequence). The V end was cut by 3 bases, the J end by 4 bases, with 10 bases between. This CDR3 spans 13 amino acids. The chain's CDR3 is CASSSGHLYGYTF. For the CDR3, the DNA is TGTGCCAGCAGCTCCGGACACCTCTATGGCTACACCTTC.

The V gene is TRBV6-5, the J gene TRBJ2-7; weak D call: TRBD2 (6 bases). Germline V gene sequence: CDR1 MNHEY, CDR2 SVGAGI. The CDR3 sequence is 15 residues long. V was pared by 0 bases and J by 2 bases, with 11 bases between. The CDR3 reads CASSYSGTVPYEQYF. CDR3 nucleotide sequence: TGTGCCAGCAGTTACTCCGGGACTGTTCCCTACGAGCAGTACTTC.

There are a few counts of this clone. The chain links TRBV7-9 to TRBJ1-1; maybe TRBD1 (6 bases). Germline V CDR1 and CDR2: SEHNR, FQNEAQ (reference sequence). The CDR3 runs 17 residues. Trimming removed 3 bases from V and 2 bases from J, with 19 bases in between. DNA of the CDR3: TGTGCCAGCAGCTTGGTCCCGCGGGGGCCTTTTAACACTGAAGCTTTCTTT. Amino acid sequence: CASSLVPRGPFNTEAFF.

This rearrangement joins TRBV7-7 to TRBJ2-1; D possibly corresponds to TRBD2 (5 bases). CDR3 length: 15 residues. Trimming pared 5 bases from V and 4 bases from J, leaving 15 bases between. In germline, CDR1 is SSHAT, CDR2 FNYEAQ (reference sequence). For the CDR3, the DNA is TGTGCCAGCAGCCCCGGGGTTAGAGGTTACAATGAGCAGTTCTTC. It encodes CASSPGVRGYNEQFF.

V gene TRBV2 combines with J gene TRBJ2-1, with 13 bases lining up with TRBD2. The CDR3 loop spans 16 amino acids. Trimming removed 3 bases from V and 8 bases from J; junction bases left unmatched: 7. Germline V gene lookup returns CDR1 SNHLY and CDR2 FYNNEI. The DNA of the CDR3 is TGTGCCAGCAGTGACAAGCGACTAGCGGGAGGTGATGAGCAGTTCTTC. Translation gives CASSDKRLAGGDEQFF.

The genes are TRBV7-3 and TRBJ2-3, with a tentative D call TRBD1 (5 bases). V was trimmed by 2 bases and J by 6 bases, leaving 12 bases between them. The CDR3 runs 14 residues. The germline gives CDR1 SGHTA, CDR2 FQGTGA. CDR3: CASSLGQGHDTQYF. CDR3 DNA: TGTGCCAGCAGCTTAGGGCAGGGCCATGATACGCAGTATTTT.

This clone was seen just once. V usage is TRBV18 and J usage is TRBJ2-4, with D perhaps matching TRBD1 or TRBD2 (5 bases each). Germline V gene lookup returns CDR1 KGHSH and CDR2 LQKENI. V was cut by 6 bases and J by 6 bases, with 15 bases left in between. The CDR3 extends over 14 amino acids. CDR3 nucleotide sequence: TGTGCCAGCTCCTTTAGAGGGGCCTTAAACATTCAGTACTTC. Its translation: CASSFRGALNIQYF. The whole variable domain, filled in from reference TRBV18 and TRBJ2-4, reads NAGVMQNPRHLVRRRGQEARLRCSPMKGHSHVYWYRQLPEEGLKFMVYLQKENIIDESGMPKERFSAEFPKEGPSILRIQQVVRGDSAAYFCASSFRGALNIQYFGAGTRLSVL.

This clone was seen just once. V gene TRBV15 combines with J gene TRBJ2-1, with TRBD2 matching 9 bases. J was trimmed by 10 bases and V by 3 bases; bases with no gene match: 7. The CDR3 sequence is 14 residues long. Germline lookup yields CDR1 LNHNV and CDR2 YYDKDF (reference sequence). In nucleotides, the CDR3 is TGTGCCACCAGCAGGGGGACTAGCTCCCCCGAGCAGTTCTTC. Protein: CATSRGTSSPEQFF.

CDR3 protein: CASSVRANYGYTF. The DNA for the CDR3 is TGTGCCAGCAGTGTGCGGGCTAACTATGGCTACACCTTC. The chain has TRBV6-1 and TRBJ1-2; D uncertain. CDR3 length: 13 residues. Between the trimmed V and J ends, which lost 4 bases and 0 bases, there was a span of 6 bases. CDR1 is MNHNS, CDR2 SASEGT, per germline.

With respect to this clone: Different DNA sequences within this sample yield the same CDR3. The chain employs TRBV28 and TRBJ1-5; the match to TRBD1 covers 9 bases. The CDR3 is made up of 15 amino acids. The germline V gene encodes CDR1 MDHEN and CDR2 SYDVKM. With 5 bases clipped from V and 5 bases from J, the junction kept 7 bases outside the gene matches. The CDR3 region has the DNA TGTGCCAGCAGTCCCCGGGACAGGGTCTATCAGCCCCAGCATTTT. Its protein product is CASSPRDRVYQPQHF.

The chain couples TRBV5-1 to TRBJ2-7, with 7 bases that match TRBD2. Germline loops: CDR1 SGHRS, CDR2 YFSETQ. This CDR3 comprises 14 residues. Trimming at V came to 5 bases and at J to 2 bases, leaving 7 bases not matched to a gene. CDR3 sequence (DNA): TGCGCCAGCAGGAGCGGGACCGACGCCTACGAGCAGTACTTC. Translation gives CASRSGTDAYEQYF.

The J gene is TRBJ1-2, the V gene TRBV4-1, with D perhaps matching TRBD1 (5 bases). Trimming removed 4 bases from V and 0 bases from J, with 15 bases in between. Germline V gene sequence: CDR1 MGHRA, CDR2 YSYEKL. This CDR3 spans 16 amino acids. CDR3 loop: CASSPTGTSPNYGYTF. CDR3 sequence (DNA): TGCGCCAGCAGCCCCACCGGGACTTCTCCTAACTATGGCTACACCTTC.

This clone was detected only once. J is TRBJ2-2 and V is TRBV6-1; the D is unclear. This CDR3 has 14 residues. With 3 bases removed from V and 8 bases from J, the gap between germline ends came to 13 bases. Germline V lookup: CDR1 MNHNS, CDR2 SASEGT. CDR3 bases: TGTGCCAGCAGTGATTTTAGGAGTCTTGGGGAGCTGTTTTTT. This sequence encodes CASSDFRSLGELFF.

This chain uses TRBV6-1 with TRBJ1-1, with no clear D. Germline CDR1 MNHNS, CDR2 SASEGT. V gave up 7 bases and J gave up 11 bases, with 11 bases separating them. The CDR3 loop spans 10 amino acids. The CDR3 reads CASKGLAAFF. CDR3 DNA: TGTGCCAGCAAAGGGCTCGCGGCTTTCTTT.

The CDR3 bases are TGTGCCATCAGTGCAGGGGCCCGTCAAGGAGATACGCAGTATTTT. This gives the protein CAISAGARQGDTQYF. The chain uses TRBV10-3 and TRBJ2-3; a weak D match, TRBD1 (6 bases). The germline V and J ends were trimmed by 4 bases and 5 bases, with 16 bases remaining between them. This CDR3 has 15 residues. Germline V gene sequence: CDR1 ENHRY, CDR2 SYGVKD.

Comments on this clone: This sequence is one base from a far larger clone and is likely a read error. This chain links TRBV2 with TRBJ1-2, with 8 bases that match TRBD1. CDR1 and CDR2 (germline): SNHLY, FYNNEI. Germline trimming cut 4 bases from V and 7 bases from J; bases unmatched to any gene: 5. The CDR3 consists of 13 residues. The CDR3 protein is CASSVSGGRGYTF. The CDR3 region has the DNA TGTGCCAGCAGTGTGTCAGGGGGCCGTGGCTACACCTTC. The variable domain in full, completed from reference TRBV2 and TRBJ1-2, reads EPEVTQTPSHQVTQMGQEVILRCVPISNHLYFYWYRQILGQKVEFLVSFYNNEISEKSEIFDDQFSVERPDGSNFTLKIRSTKLEDSAMYFCASSVSGGRGYTFGSGTRLTVV.

The chain employs TRBV11-2 and TRBJ2-5; D call uncertain. Germline V gene data show CDR1 as SGHAT and CDR2 as FQNNGV. Trimming shortened V by 1 base and J by 1 base, and 7 bases separated the two germline ends. The CDR3 sequence is 14 residues long. CDR3 loop: CASSLGRLQETQYF. The CDR3 DNA reads TGTGCCAGCAGCTTAGGACGTCTCCAAGAGACCCAGTACTTC. The variable domain in full, completed from reference TRBV11-2 and TRBJ2-5, reads EAGVAQSPRYKIIEKRQSVAFWCNPISGHATLYWYQQILGQGPKLLIQFQNNGVVDDSQLPKDRFSAERLKGVDSTLKIQPAKLEDSAVYLCASSLGRLQETQYFGPGTRLLVL.